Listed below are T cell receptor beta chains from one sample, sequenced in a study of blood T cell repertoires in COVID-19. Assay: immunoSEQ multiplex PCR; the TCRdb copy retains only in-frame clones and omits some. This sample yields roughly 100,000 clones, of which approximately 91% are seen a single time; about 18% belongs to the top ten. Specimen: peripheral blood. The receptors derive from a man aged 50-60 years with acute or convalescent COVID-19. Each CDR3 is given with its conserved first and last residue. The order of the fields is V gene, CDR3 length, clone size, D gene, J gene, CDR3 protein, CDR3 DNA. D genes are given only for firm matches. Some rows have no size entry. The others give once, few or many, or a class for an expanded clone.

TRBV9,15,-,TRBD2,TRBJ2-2,CASSVSGGPTGELFF,TGTGCCAGCAGCGTTAGCGGGGGTCCCACCGGGGAGCTGTTTTTT
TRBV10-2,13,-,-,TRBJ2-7,CASSAGAAYEQYF,TGCGCCAGCAGCGCAGGCGCCGCCTACGAGCAGTACTTC
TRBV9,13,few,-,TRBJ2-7,CASSTGLEQEQYF,TGTGCCAGCAGCACCGGACTGGAGCAGGAGCAGTACTTC
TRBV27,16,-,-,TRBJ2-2,CASSLGRTLNTGELFF,TGTGCCAGCAGTTTAGGGAGAACCTTGAACACCGGGGAGCTGTTTTTT
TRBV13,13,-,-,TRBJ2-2,CARRFAGAGELFF,TGTGCCCGCCGCTTTGCGGGGGCGGGGGAGCTGTTTTTT
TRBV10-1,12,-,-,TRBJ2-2,CATERNTGELFF,TGCGCCACCGAGAGGAACACCGGGGAGCTGTTTTTT
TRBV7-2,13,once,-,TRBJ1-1,CASSLKGHTEAFF,TGTGCCAGCAGCTTAAAGGGGCACACTGAAGCTTTCTTT
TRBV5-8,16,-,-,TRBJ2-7,CASPSLWTRKSYEQYF,TGTGCCAGCCCATCGCTCTGGACAAGAAAGTCCTACGAGCAGTACTTC
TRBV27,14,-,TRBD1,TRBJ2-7,CASSLRDRVYEQYF,TGTGCCAGCAGTTTGCGGGACAGGGTATACGAGCAGTACTTC
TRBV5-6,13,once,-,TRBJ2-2,CASSLQNTGELFF,TGTGCCAGCAGCTTGCAGAACACCGGGGAGCTGTTTTTT
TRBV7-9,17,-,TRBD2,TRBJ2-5,CASSSRLAGSFGETQYF,TGTGCCAGCAGCTCACGACTAGCGGGGTCATTTGGGGAGACCCAGTACTTC
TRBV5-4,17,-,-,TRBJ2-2,CASSAGAGTRGTGELFF,TGTGCCAGCAGCGCCGGGGCCGGGACACGGGGCACCGGGGAGCTGTTTTTT
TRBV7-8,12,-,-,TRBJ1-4,CASSLVSEKLFF,TGTGCCAGCAGCTTGGTTAGTGAAAAACTGTTTTTT
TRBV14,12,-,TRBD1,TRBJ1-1,CASSHPTGKAFF,TGTGCCAGCAGCCACCCGACAGGGAAAGCTTTCTTT
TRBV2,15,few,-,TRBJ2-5,CASSENRESWETQYF,TGTGCCAGCAGTGAAAACAGGGAGTCTTGGGAGACCCAGTACTTC
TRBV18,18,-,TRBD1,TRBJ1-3,CASSQTGTVNYSGNTIYF,TGTGCCAGCTCGCAAACCGGGACAGTCAACTACTCTGGAAACACCATATATTTT
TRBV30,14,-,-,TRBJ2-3,CAWSLSGWYATQYF,TGTGCCTGGAGTTTGTCGGGGTGGTACGCTACGCAGTATTTT
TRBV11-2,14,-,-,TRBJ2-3,CASSFPGGQDTQYF,TGTGCCAGCAGCTTTCCCGGGGGGCAAGATACGCAGTATTTT
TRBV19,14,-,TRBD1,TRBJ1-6,CASTETGGTSPLHF,TGTGCCAGTACAGAGACAGGGGGAACTTCACCCCTCCACTTT
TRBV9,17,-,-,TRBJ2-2,CASSVGHGTQNTGELFF,TGTGCCAGCAGCGTAGGGCATGGGACTCAGAACACCGGGGAGCTGTTTTTT
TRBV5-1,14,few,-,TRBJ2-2,CASSLTGNTGELFF,TGCGCCAGCAGCTTGACAGGGAACACCGGGGAGCTGTTTTTT
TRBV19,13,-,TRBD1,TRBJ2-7,CASRGTGAHEQYF,TGTGCCAGTAGGGGGACAGGGGCACACGAGCAGTACTTC
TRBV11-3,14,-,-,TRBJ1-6,CASSLGWSDSPLHF,TGTGCCAGCAGCTTAGGGTGGTCGGATTCACCCCTCCACTTT
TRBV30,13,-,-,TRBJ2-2,CAWSIWAEGELFF,TGTGCCTGGAGTATCTGGGCCGAAGGGGAGCTGTTTTTT
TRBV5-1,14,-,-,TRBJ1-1,CASSLLYRNTEAFF,TGCGCCAGCAGCTTGCTTTACAGGAACACTGAAGCTTTCTTT
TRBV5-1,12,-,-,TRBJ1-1,CASNGMNTEAFF,TGCGCCAGCAACGGGATGAACACTGAAGCTTTCTTT
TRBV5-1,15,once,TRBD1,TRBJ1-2,CASGKTGGADYGYTF,TGCGCCAGCGGAAAGACAGGGGGCGCGGACTATGGCTACACCTTC
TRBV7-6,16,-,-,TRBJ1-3,CASSLATGLSGNTIYF,TGTGCCAGCAGCTTAGCCACAGGGCTCTCTGGAAACACCATATATTTT
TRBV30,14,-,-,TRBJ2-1,CAVIWQGTYNEQFF,TGTGCTGTAATATGGCAGGGGACCTACAATGAGCAGTTCTTC
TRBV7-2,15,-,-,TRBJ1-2,CASSLGGRANYGYTF,TGTGCCAGCAGCTTAGGAGGGAGAGCTAACTATGGCTACACCTTC
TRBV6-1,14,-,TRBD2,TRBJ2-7,CASSEAGGEYEQYF,TGTGCCAGCAGTGAAGCCGGGGGGGAATACGAGCAGTACTTC
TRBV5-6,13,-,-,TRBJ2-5,CASSLVATGTQYF,TGTGCCAGCAGCTTGGTAGCGACCGGGACCCAGTACTTC
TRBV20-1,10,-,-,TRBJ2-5,CSATGETQYF,TGCAGTGCTACCGGGGAGACCCAGTACTTC
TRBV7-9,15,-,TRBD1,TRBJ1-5,CASSSTGVGNQPQHF,TGTGCCAGCAGCTCAACAGGGGTTGGAAATCAGCCCCAGCATTTT
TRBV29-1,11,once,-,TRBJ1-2,CSVFEAYGYTF,TGCAGCGTTTTTGAGGCCTATGGCTACACCTTC
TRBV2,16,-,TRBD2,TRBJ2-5,CASSRGSGGAHETQYF,TGTGCCAGCAGCAGGGGCAGCGGGGGGGCCCATGAGACCCAGTACTTC
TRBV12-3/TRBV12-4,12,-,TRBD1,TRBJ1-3,CATGQGRNTIYF,TGTGCCACTGGACAGGGTAGAAACACCATATATTTT
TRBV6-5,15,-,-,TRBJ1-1,CASSYPGQMNTEAFF,TGTGCCAGCAGTTACCCGGGACAAATGAACACTGAAGCTTTCTTT
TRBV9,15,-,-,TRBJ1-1,CASSVGTTGDTEAFF,TGTGCCAGCAGCGTAGGGACGACCGGGGACACTGAAGCTTTCTTT
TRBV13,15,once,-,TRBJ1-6,CASSLAGRGNSPLHF,TGTGCCAGCAGCTTAGCCGGACGCGGGAATTCACCCCTCCACTTT
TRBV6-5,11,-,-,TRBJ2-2,CASRGGGELFF,TGTGCCAGCAGAGGAGGCGGGGAGCTGTTTTTT
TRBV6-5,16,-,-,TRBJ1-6,CASSYSGNRVYSPLHF,TGTGCCAGCAGTTACTCGGGCAACAGGGTTTATTCACCCCTCCACTTT
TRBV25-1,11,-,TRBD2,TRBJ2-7,CATAGNYEQYF,TGTGCCACAGCGGGAAACTACGAGCAGTACTTC
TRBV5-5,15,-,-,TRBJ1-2,CASSLAVQGIYGYTF,TGTGCCAGCAGCTTGGCCGTCCAGGGGATCTATGGCTACACCTTC
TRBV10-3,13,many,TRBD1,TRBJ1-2,CAINPGTVHGYTF,TGTGCCATCAACCCCGGGACAGTCCATGGCTACACCTTC
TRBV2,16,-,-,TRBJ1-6,CASRASLAGDNSPLHF,TGTGCCAGCAGAGCCTCGTTGGCAGGGGATAATTCACCCCTCCACTTT
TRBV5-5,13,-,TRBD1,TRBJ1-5,CASTGQGGQPQHF,TGTGCCAGCACCGGACAGGGTGGACAGCCCCAGCATTTT
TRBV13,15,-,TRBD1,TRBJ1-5,CASSQGTASNQPQHF,TGTGCCAGCAGCCAAGGGACAGCTTCCAATCAGCCCCAGCATTTT
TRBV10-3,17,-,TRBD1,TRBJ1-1,CAIGTNTGGARNTEAFF,TGTGCCATCGGAACTAACACAGGGGGCGCGAGGAACACTGAAGCTTTCTTT
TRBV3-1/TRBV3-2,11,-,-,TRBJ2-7,CASSQGQGEYF,TGTGCCAGCAGCCAAGGGCAAGGGGAGTACTTC
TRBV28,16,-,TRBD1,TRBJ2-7,CASRIRPGQGRYEQYF,TGTGCCAGCAGGATCAGACCGGGACAGGGGCGTTACGAGCAGTACTTC
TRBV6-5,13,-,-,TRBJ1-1,CASSPRGVTEAFF,TGTGCCAGCAGTCCAAGGGGTGTGACTGAAGCTTTCTTT
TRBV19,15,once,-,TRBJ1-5,CASSVPEVTGQPQHF,TGTGCCAGTAGTGTCCCCGAGGTCACGGGTCAGCCCCAGCATTTT
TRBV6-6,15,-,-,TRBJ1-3,CASSTTGLSGNTIYF,TGTGCCAGCAGTACTACAGGGCTCTCTGGAAACACCATATATTTT
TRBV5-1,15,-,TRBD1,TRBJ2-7,CASSPDRGRSYEQYF,TGCGCCAGCAGCCCTGACAGGGGAAGGTCCTACGAGCAGTACTTC